The present T cell receptor beta chain was sequenced within a study of blood T cells in healthy people across ages. The germline V gene encodes CDR1 LGHDT and CDR2 YNNKEL (reference sequence). This CDR3 region has 18 residues. Trimming stripped 5 bases from V and 2 bases from J, with 22 bases between. Using a J-beta primer mix together with a sample-barcoded 5' primer, a second PCR was run for about 6 to 12 cycles. Tags on each cDNA molecule came from a template-switch adaptor with 12 random nucleotides. One entry per CDR3 protein, called by TCRdb with MiXCR from the 5' RACE reads. The table has around 800,000 distinct CDR3 sequences, approximately 53% seen once. Of note for this clonotype: No antigen is known for it.

The study's findings and limits: CMV status of donors was unknown, possibly confounding expanded clonotype changes.

The sequencing sample was made of blood. The sequence was obtained from a man aged 80 or over in good health. The V gene is TRBV3-1, the J gene TRBJ2-1, with D possibly TRBD1 on 5 matching bases. The DNA of the CDR3 is TGTGCCAGCAGCTCCCCGCCCCAGGGCCCCGGAGCCTACAATGAGCAGTTCTTC. Its protein is CASSSPPQGPGAYNEQFF.